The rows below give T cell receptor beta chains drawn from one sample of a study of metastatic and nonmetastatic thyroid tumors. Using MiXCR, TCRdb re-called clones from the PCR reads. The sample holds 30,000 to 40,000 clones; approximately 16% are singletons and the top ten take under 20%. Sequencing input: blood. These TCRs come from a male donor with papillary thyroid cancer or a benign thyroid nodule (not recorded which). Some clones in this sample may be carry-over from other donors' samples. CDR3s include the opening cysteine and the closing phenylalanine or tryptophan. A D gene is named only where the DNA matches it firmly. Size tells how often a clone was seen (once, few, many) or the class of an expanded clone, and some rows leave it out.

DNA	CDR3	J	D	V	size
TGTGCCAGCAGCGTAGTATATCCCGGGGAGTCTGAAGCTTTCTTT	CASSVVYPGESEAFF	TRBJ1-1	NA	TRBV9	many
TGTGCCACAAACAGGGTTGTGACGGAGACCCAGTACTTC	CATNRVVTETQYF	TRBJ2-5	NA	TRBV7-6	many
TGCGCCAGCAGCCCTGTTGGGGGTCTCCCTGGGGATGGCTACACCTTC	CASSPVGGLPGDGYTF	TRBJ1-2	NA	TRBV5-1	many
TGTGCCAGCAGCGTATATGCAGCGGGAGGGCCAGATACGCAGTATTTT	CASSVYAAGGPDTQYF	TRBJ2-3	TRBD2	TRBV9	many
TGTGCCAGCAGTTTAAGGGCAGGGCAGAACACTGAAGCTTTCTTT	CASSLRAGQNTEAFF	TRBJ1-1	NA	TRBV27	many
TGTGCCAGCAGCCAATCTCCTAGCGGGAGATTATACAATGAGCAGTTCTTC	CASSQSPSGRLYNEQFF	TRBJ2-1	NA	TRBV3-2	many
TGCAGTGCCCCTCCCCTAGCGGGTCGCACAGATACGCAGTATTTT	CSAPPLAGRTDTQYF	TRBJ2-3	TRBD2	TRBV20-1	many
TGTGCCAGCAGTGAATCTCCGCCGAGTTACGGGGCCAACGTCCTGACTTTC	CASSESPPSYGANVLTF	TRBJ2-6	NA	TRBV6-4	NA
TGCAGTGCCGGGACGGGACTTGAAGCTTTCTTT	CSAGTGLEAFF	TRBJ1-1	NA	TRBV20-1	once
TGTGCCAGCAGCGCCTTTTTAGCGGAGAGCACAGATACGCAGTATTTT	CASSAFLAESTDTQYF	TRBJ2-3	NA	TRBV9	many
TGTGCCAGCAGAATACAGGGGAGCGGGGCCAACGTCCTGACTTTC	CASRIQGSGANVLTF	TRBJ2-6	TRBD1	TRBV12-3/TRBV12-4	many
TGCAGTGCTACCGGACTAGCGGGAGGGGACGAGCAGTACTTC	CSATGLAGGDEQYF	TRBJ2-7	TRBD2	TRBV20-1	many
TGTGCCATCAGTGTGGGACAAGCAGACTCTGGAAACACCATATATTTT	CAISVGQADSGNTIYF	TRBJ1-3	NA	TRBV10-3	many
TGCAGTGCCCCGGGGTCGCGGGACTATACGCAGTATTTT	CSAPGSRDYTQYF	TRBJ2-3	NA	TRBV20-1	many
TGTGCCAGTAATAGCGGGAGGGCGTCCCTCACCGGGGAACTGTTTTTT	CASNSGRASLTGELFF	TRBJ2-2	TRBD2	TRBV19	many
TGCAGTGCTACTAGCGTGATAGGGTACAATGAGCAGTTCTTC	CSATSVIGYNEQFF	TRBJ2-1	NA	TRBV20-1	NA
TGTGCCACCAGTGATTTGCGGGGCAGCACCGGGGAGCTGTTTTTT	CATSDLRGSTGELFF	TRBJ2-2	NA	TRBV24-1	many
TGTGCCAGCAGTTACTCAGGGAGGGGGCCAGATACGCAGTATTTT	CASSYSGRGPDTQYF	TRBJ2-3	NA	TRBV6-5	many
TGCGCCAGCAGCCGATCGGGGCCTAGCACAGATACGCAGTATTTT	CASSRSGPSTDTQYF	TRBJ2-3	NA	TRBV4-3	many
TGTGCCTGGAGTGCAGGGTTTGAAACAGATACGCAGTATTTT	CAWSAGFETDTQYF	TRBJ2-3	NA	TRBV30	many
TGTGCCAGTAGTTATCAGGGGGTGACGAATTCACCCCTCCACTTT	CASSYQGVTNSPLHF	TRBJ1-6	TRBD1	TRBV19	many
TGTGCCAGCAGCTTGAAGAGACAGGGCTCCTCTGGGGCCAACGTCCTGACTTTC	CASSLKRQGSSGANVLTF	TRBJ2-6	TRBD1	TRBV5-4	many
TGCAGTGCTAACCCTTCAGGGAACTATGGCTACACCTTC	CSANPSGNYGYTF	TRBJ1-2	NA	TRBV20-1	many
TGTGCCACCAGTGCCTCGACAGGGGGCACAGATACGCAGTATTTT	CATSASTGGTDTQYF	TRBJ2-3	TRBD1	TRBV24-1	many
TGTGCCAGTAGTGCGGACAGGGACACTGAAGCTTTCTTT	CASSADRDTEAFF	TRBJ1-1	TRBD1	TRBV19	many
TGTGCCAGCAGCTTTATAGACACCGGGGAGCTGTTTTTT	CASSFIDTGELFF	TRBJ2-2	NA	TRBV5-4	NA
TGTGCCAGTAGGGGCACTAGCGGTCCGGTCAGTGAGCAGTTCTTC	CASRGTSGPVSEQFF	TRBJ2-1	TRBD2	TRBV19	many
TGTGCCAGCAGTCCGCAGCGGGAGAGGGCAGATACGCAGTATTTT	CASSPQRERADTQYF	TRBJ2-3	TRBD2	TRBV6-2/TRBV6-3	many
TGCAGTGCTAGAGATGGGTTGACAGATACGCAGTATTTT	CSARDGLTDTQYF	TRBJ2-3	NA	TRBV20-1	many
TGTGCCAGTAGTTTCGGCAGGGGTTACGAGCAGGACTTC	CASSFGRGYEQDF	TRBJ2-7	NA	TRBV27	NA
TGTGCCAGCTGGAAGGGGGCATCTGGCACAGATACGCAGTATTTT	CASWKGASGTDTQYF	TRBJ2-3	TRBD1	TRBV6-1	many
TGCGCCAGCATCTTGGATAGCGCAGATGAGCAGTTCTTC	CASILDSADEQFF	TRBJ2-1	NA	TRBV5-1	NA
TGTGCCAGCAGGGCAGTGGGCGGGAGGCCAGATACGCAGTATTTT	CASRAVGGRPDTQYF	TRBJ2-3	TRBD2	TRBV6-4	many
TGTGCCAGCAGGCGGGACGGTAGCTCCTATAATTCACCCCTCCACTTT	CASRRDGSSYNSPLHF	TRBJ1-6	NA	TRBV2	many
TGTGCCAGCTCACCACCGGCACTAGCGGGAGGAGCGGGGGAGCAGTTCTTC	CASSPPALAGGAGEQFF	TRBJ2-1	TRBD2	TRBV18	many
TGTGCCAGCAGCTTGGACAGGGGGCTGACCTACGAGCAGTACTTC	CASSLDRGLTYEQYF	TRBJ2-7	TRBD1	TRBV7-9	many
TGCGCCAGCAGCCGCACACCACCCCCGGGACGAATCTACAATGAGCAGTTCTTC	CASSRTPPPGRIYNEQFF	TRBJ2-1	NA	TRBV4-1	many
TGTGCCAGCAGCCCCTGGACAGGGGCCCCATCTGGAAACACCATATATTTT	CASSPWTGAPSGNTIYF	TRBJ1-3	TRBD1	TRBV14	many
TGCGCCAGCAGGGTTGACCCCCACAATGAGCAGTTCTTC	CASRVDPHNEQFF	TRBJ2-1	NA	TRBV5-1	many
TGTGCCTGGAGTGAAGCGGGAGTATATGGCGGGGAGCTGTTTTTT	CAWSEAGVYGGELFF	TRBJ2-2	TRBD2	TRBV30	many
TGTGCCAGCAGTTTAGCCCCATTAGTAGCGGGAGGGGGAGTGGACACCGGGGAGCTGTTTTTT	CASSLAPLVAGGGVDTGELFF	TRBJ2-2	TRBD2	TRBV12-3/TRBV12-4	many
TGTGCCAGCAGCCCTCCCGGGGGTGCCTCCACTGGGTCCAACGTCCTGACTTTC	CASSPPGGASTGSNVLTF	TRBJ2-6	NA	TRBV11-1	NA
TGTGCCAGCAGCGTAGAGGTTACCTGGGGTAATGAGCAGTTCTTC	CASSVEVTWGNEQFF	TRBJ2-1	NA	TRBV9	many
TGTTCCAGCACCCAGGTGGCAGAAAACATTCAGTACTTC	CSSTQVAENIQYF	TRBJ2-4	NA	TRBV12-3/TRBV12-4	NA
TGTGCCGCCTCCAGAGCCGGGGATAGCAATCAGCCCCAGCATTTT	CAASRAGDSNQPQHF	TRBJ1-5	NA	TRBV10-3	many